This T cell receptor beta chain was sequenced for a study of Ad26.COV2.S vaccination and SARS-CoV-2 variants. About the study: COV1001, an Ad26.COV2.S trial, supplied this vaccine-arm donor. By the intramuscular route, Ad26.COV2.S was given once, or twice 56 days apart.

The sample's treatment: 19 received Ad26.COV2.S at low or high dose, single or two shots; about five received placebo; per-sample allocation not given. Samples were taken on day 63 after the first vaccine or placebo injection. Aged 18-55 years, donor was enrolled in Boston around 2020. Wuhan-strain spike was delivered by a replication-incompetent Ad26 vector. TCRdb keeps only in-frame clones here, not all; method: immunoSEQ multiplex PCR. Altogether fewer than 400,000 clones are present, about 82% being singletons, with the ten largest covering under 2%. The V and J ends lost 2 bases and 9 bases respectively, with 8 bases between them. This CDR3 is 12 amino acids long. Germline CDR1 is MNHNY and CDR2 is SVGAGI (reference sequence).

V gene TRBV6-6 combines with J gene TRBJ2-1; D uncertain. Sequenced material: peripheral blood, taken in a trial of Ad26.COV2.S vaccine versus placebo. This TCR came from a person between 18 and 65 years old who received the Ad26.COV2.S COVID-19 vaccine or a placebo. CDR3 amino acids: CASSYIGFEQFF. CDR3 bases: TGTGCCAGCAGTTACATCGGCTTTGAGCAGTTCTTC.